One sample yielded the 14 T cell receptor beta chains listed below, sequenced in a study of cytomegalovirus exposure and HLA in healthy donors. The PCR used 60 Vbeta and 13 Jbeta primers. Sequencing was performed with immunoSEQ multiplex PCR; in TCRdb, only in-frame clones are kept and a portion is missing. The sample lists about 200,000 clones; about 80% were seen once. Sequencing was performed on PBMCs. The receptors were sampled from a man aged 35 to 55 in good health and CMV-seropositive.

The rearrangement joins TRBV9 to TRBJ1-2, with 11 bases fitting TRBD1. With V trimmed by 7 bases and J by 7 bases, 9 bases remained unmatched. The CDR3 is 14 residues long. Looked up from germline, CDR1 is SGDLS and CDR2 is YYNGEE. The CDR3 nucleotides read TGTGCCAGCGGGGGGACAGGGGGGTCGGTTGGCTACACCTTC. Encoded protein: CASGGTGGSVGYTF. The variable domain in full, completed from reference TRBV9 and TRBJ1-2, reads DSGVTQTPKHLITATGQRVTLRCSPRSGDLSVYWYQQSLDQGLQFLIQYYNGEERAKGNILERFSAQQFPDLHSELNLSSLELGDSALYFCASGGTGGSVGYTFGSGTRLTVV.

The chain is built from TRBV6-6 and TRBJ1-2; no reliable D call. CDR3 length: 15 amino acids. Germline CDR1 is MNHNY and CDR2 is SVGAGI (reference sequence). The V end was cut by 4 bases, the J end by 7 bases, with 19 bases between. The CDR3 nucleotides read TGTGCCAGCAGTTCCTATTCCCGAGGGATTAGTGGCTACACCTTC. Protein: CASSSYSRGISGYTF.

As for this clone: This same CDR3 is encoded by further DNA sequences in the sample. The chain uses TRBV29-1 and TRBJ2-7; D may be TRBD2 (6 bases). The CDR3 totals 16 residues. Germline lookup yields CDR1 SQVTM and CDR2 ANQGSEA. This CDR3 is CSALSTRSGRSYEQYF. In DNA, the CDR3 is TGCAGTGCCCTCAGCACAAGGAGCGGGCGCTCCTACGAGCAGTACTTC.

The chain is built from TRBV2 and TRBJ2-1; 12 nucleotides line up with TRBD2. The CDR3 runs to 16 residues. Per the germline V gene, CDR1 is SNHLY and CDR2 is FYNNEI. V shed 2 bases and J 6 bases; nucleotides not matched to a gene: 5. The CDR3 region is CASSEYPSGRVNEQFF. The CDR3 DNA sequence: TGTGCCAGCAGTGAATATCCTAGCGGGAGGGTCAATGAGCAGTTCTTC.

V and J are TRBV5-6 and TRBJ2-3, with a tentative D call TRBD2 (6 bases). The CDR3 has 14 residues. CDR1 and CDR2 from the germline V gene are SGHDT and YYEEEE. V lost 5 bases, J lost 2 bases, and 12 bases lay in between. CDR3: CASRPGRPTDTQYF. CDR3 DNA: TGTGCCAGCAGACCAGGGAGGCCCACAGATACGCAGTATTTT.

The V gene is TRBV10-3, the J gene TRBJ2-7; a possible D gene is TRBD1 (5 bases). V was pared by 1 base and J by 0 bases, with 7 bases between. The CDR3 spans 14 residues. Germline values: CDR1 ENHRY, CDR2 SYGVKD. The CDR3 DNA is TGTGCCATCAGTGAGTTGACAGACTCCTACGAGCAGTACTTC. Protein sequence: CAISELTDSYEQYF.

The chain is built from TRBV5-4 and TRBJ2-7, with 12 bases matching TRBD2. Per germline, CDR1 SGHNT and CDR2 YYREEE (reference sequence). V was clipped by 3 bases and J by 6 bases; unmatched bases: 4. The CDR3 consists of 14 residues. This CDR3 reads CASSSTSGRREQYF. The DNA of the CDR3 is TGTGCCAGCAGCTCGACTAGCGGGAGACGCGAGCAGTACTTC. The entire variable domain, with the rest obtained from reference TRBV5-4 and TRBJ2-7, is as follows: ETGVTQSPTHLIKTRGQQVTLRCSSQSGHNTVSWYQQALGQGPQFIFQYYREEENGRGNFPPRFSGLQFPNYSSELNVNALELDDSALYLCASSSTSGRREQYFGPGTRLTVT.

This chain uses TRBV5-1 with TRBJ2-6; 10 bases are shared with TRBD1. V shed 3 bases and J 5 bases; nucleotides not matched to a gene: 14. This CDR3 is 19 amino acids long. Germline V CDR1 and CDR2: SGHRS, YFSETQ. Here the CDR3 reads CASSSLPGTGDYRANVLTF. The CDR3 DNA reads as TGCGCCAGCAGCTCCTTACCCGGGACAGGGGACTATAGGGCCAACGTCCTGACTTTC.

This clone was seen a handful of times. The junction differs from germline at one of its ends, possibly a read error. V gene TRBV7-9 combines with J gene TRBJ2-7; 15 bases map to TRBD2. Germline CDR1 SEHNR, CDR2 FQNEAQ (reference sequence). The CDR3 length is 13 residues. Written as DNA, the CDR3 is TGTGCCAGCAGCCAGGGACTAGCGGGAGGTCGGGACTTC. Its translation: CASSQGLAGGRDF.

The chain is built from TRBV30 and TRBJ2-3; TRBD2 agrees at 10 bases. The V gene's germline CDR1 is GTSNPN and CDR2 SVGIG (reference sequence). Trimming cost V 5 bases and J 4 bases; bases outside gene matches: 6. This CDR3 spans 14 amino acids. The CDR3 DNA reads TGTGCCTGGGGTAAGCTAGCGGGAGCAGATACGCAGTATTTT. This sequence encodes CAWGKLAGADTQYF. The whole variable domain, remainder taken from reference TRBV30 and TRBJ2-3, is SQTIHQWPATLVQPVGSPLSLECTVEGTSNPNLYWYRQAAGRGLQLLFYSVGIGQISSEVPQNLSASRPQDRQFILSSKKLLLSDSGFYLCAWGKLAGADTQYFGPGTRLTVL.

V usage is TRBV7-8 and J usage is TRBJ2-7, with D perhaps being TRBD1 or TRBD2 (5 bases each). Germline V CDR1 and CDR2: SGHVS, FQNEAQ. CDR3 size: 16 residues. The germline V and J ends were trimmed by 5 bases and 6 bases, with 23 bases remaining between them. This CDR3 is CASSLFGTQGGGEQYV. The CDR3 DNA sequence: TGTGCCAGCAGCCTCTTTGGGACCCAGGGTGGGGGCGAGCAGTACGTC.

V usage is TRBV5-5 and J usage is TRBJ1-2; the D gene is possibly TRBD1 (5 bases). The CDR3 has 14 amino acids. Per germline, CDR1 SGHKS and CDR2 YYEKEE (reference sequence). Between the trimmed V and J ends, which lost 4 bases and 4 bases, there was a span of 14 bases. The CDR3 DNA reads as TGTGCCAGCAGCCCCAGGGATCGAGGCTATGGCTACACCTTC. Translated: CASSPRDRGYGYTF.

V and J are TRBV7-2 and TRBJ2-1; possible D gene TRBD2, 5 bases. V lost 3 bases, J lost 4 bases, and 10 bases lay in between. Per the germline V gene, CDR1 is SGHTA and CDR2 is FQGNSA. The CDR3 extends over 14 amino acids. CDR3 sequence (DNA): TGTGCCAGCAGCTTCGGCGGGTTTTACAATGAGCAGTTCTTC. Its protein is CASSFGGFYNEQFF.

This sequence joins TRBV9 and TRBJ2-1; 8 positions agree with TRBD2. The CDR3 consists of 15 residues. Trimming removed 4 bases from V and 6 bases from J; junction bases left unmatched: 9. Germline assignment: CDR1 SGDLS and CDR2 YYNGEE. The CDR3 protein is CASSLGLVDFNEQFF. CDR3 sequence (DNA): TGTGCCAGCAGCTTGGGACTAGTAGACTTCAATGAGCAGTTCTTC. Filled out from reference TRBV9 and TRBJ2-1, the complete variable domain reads DSGVTQTPKHLITATGQRVTLRCSPRSGDLSVYWYQQSLDQGLQFLIQYYNGEERAKGNILERFSAQQFPDLHSELNLSSLELGDSALYFCASSLGLVDFNEQFFGPGTRLTVL.